The 12 T cell receptor beta chains below all came from one sample that was sequenced in a study of blood T cell repertoires in COVID-19. The repertoire was sequenced with immunoSEQ multiplex PCR; TCRdb's copy has only in-frame clones and lacks some. The sample yields roughly 260,000 clones, around 90% seen once. Sequencing used peripheral blood. The origin of the receptors is a woman between 45 and 60 years old who had recovered from COVID-19.

This chain joins TRBV20-1 and TRBJ2-5, with 8 nucleotides matching TRBD1. The CDR3 is 11 residues long. Trimming removed 5 bases from V and 5 bases from J; junction bases left unmatched: 1. Germline CDR1 reads DFQATT; CDR2 reads SNEGSKA (reference sequence). This CDR3 is CSADRGETQYF. The CDR3 DNA reads TGCAGTGCTGACAGGGGTGAGACCCAGTACTTC.

The chain couples TRBV15 to TRBJ1-1; D may be TRBD1 (5 bases). Germline CDR1 LNHNV, CDR2 YYDKDF (reference sequence). This CDR3 has 17 residues. The V end lost 0 bases, the J end lost 11 bases, and 25 bases lay between the germline ends. CDR3 sequence: CATSRDLAGMNEHSAFF. The CDR3, as DNA: TGTGCCACCAGCAGAGATCTCGCAGGGATGAATGAACACTCGGCTTTCTTT.

CDR3 DNA sequence: TGTGCCAGTAGTATAGGCTCCGGAGCGAACACCGGGGAGCTGTTTTTT. Protein product: CASSIGSGANTGELFF. J is TRBJ2-2 and V is TRBV19, with D uncertain. This CDR3 is 16 amino acids long. The germline V gene encodes CDR1 LNHDA and CDR2 SQIVND (reference sequence). V gave up 1 base and J gave up 0 bases, with 9 bases separating them. The whole variable domain, filled in from reference TRBV19 and TRBJ2-2, reads DGGITQSPKYLFRKEGQNVTLSCEQNLNHDAMYWYRQDPGQGLRLIYYSQIVNDFQKGDIAEGYSVSREKKESFPLTVTSAQKNPTAFYLCASSIGSGANTGELFFGEGSRLTVL.

The chain joins TRBV21-1 to TRBJ1-1. TRBV21-1 is designated a pseudogene. The CDR3 sequence is 13 residues long. This CDR3 is CASIRGESTEAFF. The CDR3, as DNA: TGTGCCAGCATCCGCGGGGAGAGCACTGAAGCTTTCTTT.

This CDR3 is CASSPLSRDRVARNEQFF. In DNA form, the CDR3 reads TGTGCCAGCAGCCCATTGTCCCGGGACAGGGTAGCAAGGAATGAGCAGTTCTTC. V is TRBV5-5 and J is TRBJ2-1, with 9 bases matching TRBD1. The length of the CDR3 is 18 residues. The germline gives CDR1 SGHKS, CDR2 YYEKEE (reference sequence). With V trimmed by 4 bases and J by 7 bases, 18 bases remained unmatched.

This chain joins TRBV28 and TRBJ1-2, with D possibly TRBD1 on 6 matching bases. CDR1 and CDR2 (germline): MDHEN, SYDVKM. The CDR3 contains 13 residues. V was shortened by 6 bases and J by 5 bases, with 13 bases between the two germline ends. The CDR3 DNA sequence: TGTGCCAGCAGACTTACAGGGACGTATGGCTACACCTTC. Its translation: CASRLTGTYGYTF.

The chain joins TRBV7-3 to TRBJ2-2; possible D gene TRBD2, 5 bases. This CDR3 region has 14 residues. Germline loops: CDR1 SGHTA, CDR2 FQGTGA. V shed 4 bases and J shed 8 bases, with 14 bases lying between them. Here the CDR3 DNA reads TGTGCCAGCAGCTCCCCAACGGGATCGGGGGAGCTGTTTTTT. Encoded protein: CASSSPTGSGELFF.

J is TRBJ1-3 and V is TRBV7-9; 9 nucleotides line up with TRBD1. CDR1 is SEHNR, CDR2 FQNEAQ, per germline (reference sequence). V was clipped by 7 bases and J by 6 bases; unmatched bases: 7. The CDR3 contains 14 residues. The CDR3 nucleotides are TGTGCCAGCACCCGGGGGACAGGGCTAAACACCATATATTTT. Translating gives CASTRGTGLNTIYF.

V is TRBV5-1 and J is TRBJ1-1, with TRBD1 as a possible D gene (5 bases). The V gene's germline CDR1 is SGHRS and CDR2 YFSETQ. V gave up 5 bases and J gave up 4 bases, with 12 bases separating them. This CDR3 region has 13 residues. CDR3 bases: TGCGCCAGCAGTTCCCTGGGGGGCACTGAAGCTTTCTTT. As protein: CASSSLGGTEAFF.

The chain uses TRBV7-2 and TRBJ2-1, with 8 positions matching TRBD2. The J segment lost 5 bases and the V segment lost 6 bases, leaving 6 bases of the junction unmatched. CDR1 and CDR2 (germline): SGHTA, FQGNSA. This CDR3 contains 14 residues. The DNA of the CDR3 is TGTGCCAGCAGACCGGGGGGGCCCAACAATGAGCAGTTCTTC. Encoded protein: CASRPGGPNNEQFF.

The gene calls are TRBV6-1 and TRBJ2-6; TRBD2 agrees at 11 bases. After removal of 0 bases from V and 0 bases from J, the junction contained 4 bases not matched to a gene. The CDR3 sequence is 19 residues long. The germline CDR1 and CDR2 sequences are MNHNS and SASEGT. The CDR3 sequence: CASSEAVAGGGSGANVLTF. The CDR3 coding sequence is TGTGCCAGCAGTGAAGCCGTAGCGGGAGGGGGCTCTGGGGCCAACGTCCTGACTTTC.

The genes are TRBV12-3 or TRBV12-4 and TRBJ2-3, with unresolved D. Trimming removed 3 bases from V and 3 bases from J, with 7 bases in between. The CDR3 loop spans 13 amino acids. CDR3 in DNA: TGTGCCAGCAGTTTTAGGAGTACAGATACGCAGTATTTT. This translates into CASSFRSTDTQYF.